The rows below give T cell receptor beta chains drawn from one sample of a study of T-cell reconstitution after alpha-beta-depleted transplantation in children. TCRdb recomputed calls from the PCR reads with MiXCR, one row per CDR3 protein. Altogether some 600,000 distinct CDR3 sequences are present, 16% being singletons, with the ten largest covering over 0.95%. The material sequenced was PBMCs from the stem cell graft donor, taken from the stem cell graft. All receptors derive from a human donor who donated a stem cell graft to a child with acute myeloid leukemia. The CDR3 runs from the conserved cysteine through the conserved F or W. The D gene is left open where the match is weak. The size of a clone is reported for some rows only, either as once, few or many, or as a class for expanded clones.

d_gene	v_gene	abundance	j_gene	CDR3aa	CDR3nt
-	TRBV9	-	TRBJ2-1	CASSDGPALYNEQFF	TGTGCCAGCAGCGACGGACCGGCCCTCTACAATGAGCAGTTCTTC
-	TRBV6-5	many	TRBJ1-1	CASSYLRGTRTPEAFF	TGTGCCAGCAGTTACCTACGAGGGACACGGACCCCTGAAGCTTTCTTT
-	TRBV13	-	TRBJ2-7	CASSPLGAYEQYF	TGTGCCAGCAGCCCCCTCGGGGCCTACGAGCAGTACTTC
-	TRBV15	many	TRBJ2-1	CATSRPLDNEQFF	TGTGCCACCAGCAGACCTCTTGACAATGAGCAGTTCTTC
-	TRBV7-2	few	TRBJ1-6	CASSTSGSAGYSPLHF	TGTGCCAGCAGCACGTCAGGGTCGGCGGGATATTCACCCCTCCACTTT
-	TRBV20-1	many	TRBJ2-2	CSAYRVNTGELFF	TGCAGTGCTTACAGGGTAAACACCGGGGAGCTGTTTTTT
TRBD1	TRBV20-1	many	TRBJ1-1	CSARVAGGRPLNTEAFF	TGCAGTGCTAGAGTCGCAGGGGGGCGGCCTTTGAACACTGAAGCTTTCTTT
-	TRBV29-1	few	TRBJ2-3	CSVATGTDTQYF	TGCAGCGTTGCGACTGGCACAGATACGCAGTATTTT
-	TRBV20-1	few	TRBJ2-5	CSAGSGAGRETQYF	TGCAGTGCGGGGTCCGGGGCGGGTAGAGAGACCCAGTACTTC
-	TRBV12-3/TRBV12-4	-	TRBJ1-4	CASSLGQKNSNEKLFF	TGTGCCAGCAGCCTTGGACAGAAAAACTCCAATGAAAAACTGTTTTTT
-	TRBV20-1	many	TRBJ2-3	CSASGVGDTQYF	TGCAGTGCTTCCGGAGTGGGAGATACGCAGTATTTT
TRBD2	TRBV20-1	few	TRBJ2-7	CSALGGGVYEQYF	TGCAGTGCTTTGGGGGGGGGTGTCTACGAGCAGTACTTC
-	TRBV7-8	few	TRBJ1-1	CASSNGRRTFF	TGTGCCAGCAGCAACGGACGACGAACTTTCTTT
TRBD1	TRBV5-5	-	TRBJ2-1	CASSLIFGTANYNEQFF	TGTGCCAGCAGCCTGATTTTTGGGACAGCTAACTACAATGAGCAGTTCTTC
-	TRBV29-1	many	TRBJ2-2	CSVGKGGFGGELFF	TGCAGCGTCGGGAAGGGAGGCTTCGGCGGGGAGCTGTTTTTT
TRBD1	TRBV10-3	-	TRBJ2-3	CAISPGQQTDTQYF	TGTGCCATCAGTCCGGGACAGCAGACAGATACGCAGTATTTT
-	TRBV9	-	TRBJ1-4	CASSVGGDDEKLFF	TGTGCCAGCAGCGTAGGGGGAGACGATGAAAAACTGTTTTTT
TRBD2	TRBV11-2	-	TRBJ2-5	CASAVSAGGAVETQYF	TGTGCCAGCGCCGTATCTGCGGGGGGGGCGGTAGAGACCCAGTACTTC
TRBD1	TRBV5-6	few	TRBJ2-1	CASSPTGTGNNEQFF	TGTGCCAGCAGCCCTACAGGGACAGGGAACAATGAGCAGTTCTTC
TRBD2	TRBV25-1	-	TRBJ2-3	CASRTSGTDTQYF	TGTGCCAGCCGGACTAGCGGCACAGATACGCAGTATTTT
-	TRBV25-1	-	TRBJ2-6	CASSGTVLSGANVLTF	TGTGCCAGCAGTGGGACAGTTTTGTCTGGGGCCAACGTCCTGACTTTC
-	TRBV5-1	-	TRBJ1-1	CASSSWQGIATEAFF	TGCGCCAGCAGCTCTTGGCAGGGGATAGCGACTGAAGCTTTCTTT
TRBD1	TRBV5-5	many	TRBJ2-2	CASEGAGVGELFF	TGTGCCAGCGAGGGGGCAGGGGTCGGGGAGCTGTTTTTT
-	TRBV6-5	-	TRBJ1-3	CASSYSEHTGNTIYF	TGTGCCAGCAGTTACTCGGAACATACTGGAAACACCATATATTTT
-	TRBV7-9	many	TRBJ1-1	CASSLITEAFF	TGTGCCAGCAGCTTAATCACTGAAGCTTTCTTT
TRBD2	TRBV20-1	many	TRBJ2-1	CSARGPGGAGNEQFF	TGCAGTGCTAGGGGGCCCGGGGGAGCGGGGAATGAGCAGTTCTTC
-	TRBV9	-	TRBJ1-2	CASSVGTGLSYGYTF	TGTGCCAGCAGCGTAGGAACAGGGTTGAGCTATGGCTACACCTTC
TRBD1	TRBV6-5	many	TRBJ2-5	CASGYSSGGGQETQYF	TGTGCCAGCGGATACTCATCAGGGGGTGGTCAAGAGACCCAGTACTTC
TRBD2	TRBV20-1	few	TRBJ2-1	CSARDWGSGGEQFF	TGCAGTGCTAGAGATTGGGGTAGCGGGGGGGAGCAGTTCTTC
-	TRBV20-1	many	TRBJ1-1	CSARDGGVGTEAFF	TGCAGTGCTAGAGATGGGGGGGTAGGCACTGAAGCTTTCTTT
-	TRBV20-1	many	TRBJ1-3	CSARRSVSGNTIYF	TGCAGTGCTAGGAGGTCCGTCTCTGGAAACACCATATATTTT
-	TRBV20-1	many	TRBJ2-7	CSASPRPAFYEQYF	TGCAGTGCTAGCCCACGCCCCGCTTTCTACGAGCAGTACTTC
TRBD2	TRBV10-3	-	TRBJ2-3	CAISDPGLVPVTQYF	TGTGCCATCAGTGACCCGGGACTAGTCCCAGTTACGCAGTATTTT
-	TRBV2	-	TRBJ2-2	CASTGILNTGELFF	TGTGCCAGCACTGGGATCCTGAACACCGGGGAGCTGTTTTTT
-	TRBV20-1	many	TRBJ2-3	CSASKKGFGTDTQYF	TGCAGTGCTAGTAAAAAGGGCTTTGGAACAGATACGCAGTATTTT
-	TRBV5-5	many	TRBJ1-2	CASSNTGQTASYTF	TGTGCCAGCAGCAATACAGGGCAAACCGCTAGCTACACCTTC
-	TRBV5-1	-	TRBJ1-5	CASSLAGGDYQPQHF	TGCGCCAGCAGCTTGGCCGGGGGCGATTATCAGCCCCAGCATTTT
TRBD1	TRBV20-1	many	TRBJ1-6	CSARGQLSDNSPLHF	TGCAGTGCTAGGGGACAGCTCAGTGATAATTCACCCCTCCACTTT
TRBD2	TRBV5-1	few	TRBJ2-5	CASSLGLAGSRETQYF	TGCGCCAGCAGCTTGGGGTTAGCGGGGTCACGGGAGACCCAGTACTTC
TRBD2	TRBV6-4	few	TRBJ2-2	CASSELAGNTGELFF	TGTGCCAGCAGTGAACTAGCGGGGAACACCGGGGAGCTGTTTTTT
TRBD2	TRBV3-1	once	TRBJ2-3	CASCLGSSGGAVLTDTQYF	TGTGCCAGCTGTTTAGGTTCTAGCGGGGGGGCGGTGTTAACAGATACGCAGTATTTT
-	TRBV24-1	many	TRBJ1-2	CATSDPQTIYGYTF	TGTGCCACCAGTGATCCGCAGACGATCTATGGCTACACCTTC
-	TRBV12-3/TRBV12-4	-	TRBJ1-5	CASSLQGQNQPQHF	TGTGCCAGCAGTTTACAGGGCCAAAATCAGCCCCAGCATTTT
-	TRBV7-2	many	TRBJ2-5	CASSSLGGETQYF	TGTGCCAGCAGTTCCTTAGGGGGAGAGACCCAGTACTTC
-	TRBV7-6	few	TRBJ2-2	CASSLARRRGVNTGELFF	TGTGCCAGCAGCTTAGCGAGGCGGCGAGGCGTTAACACCGGGGAGCTGTTTTTT
TRBD2	TRBV20-1	-	TRBJ2-2	CSASSLAGGGELFF	TGCAGTGCTAGCAGTCTAGCGGGGGGCGGGGAGCTGTTTTTT
-	TRBV29-1	many	TRBJ1-1	CSVVRTSNTEAFF	TGCAGCGTTGTAAGGACGTCGAACACTGAAGCTTTCTTT